The 18 T cell receptor beta chains listed next were all sequenced from one sample in a study of cytomegalovirus exposure and HLA in healthy donors. Primers included in the PCR were 60 Vbeta and 13 Jbeta primers. Assay used: immunoSEQ multiplex PCR; TCRdb lists only in-frame clones, some missing. The data show about 120,000 clones, with under 20% seen just once and 2.9% held by the top ten. Sequenced material: PBMCs. The receptors derive from a female donor in good health and CMV-seropositive.

The chain employs TRBV7-9 and TRBJ1-5; 11 bases map to TRBD1. CDR1 SEHNR and CDR2 FQNEAQ come from the germline V gene (reference sequence). The CDR3 has 16 residues. After removal of 5 bases from V and 0 bases from J, the junction contained 3 bases not matched to a gene. The CDR3 sequence is CASSQGQGASNQPQHF. CDR3 sequence (DNA): TGTGCCAGCAGCCAAGGACAGGGGGCTAGCAATCAGCCCCAGCATTTT.

The chain employs TRBV7-2 and TRBJ2-7; 7 bases line up with TRBD2. Germline trimming cut 5 bases from V and 5 bases from J; bases unmatched to any gene: 18. CDR1 and CDR2 from the germline V gene are SGHTA and FQGNSA. The CDR3 is 17 residues long. As DNA, the CDR3 is TGTGCCAGCAGCCCCCAGGCGTCTTCCGGGGGGTCCCACGAGCAGTACTTC. The encoded protein is CASSPQASSGGSHEQYF.

This clone has a handful of counts. The rearrangement links TRBV28 to TRBJ2-7; unclear D gene. The germline V and J ends were trimmed by 3 bases and 2 bases, with 8 bases remaining between them. Germline CDR1 is MDHEN and CDR2 is SYDVKM. This CDR3 is built from 13 residues. CDR3 DNA: TGTGCCAGCAGTTTCGCCAGGACCTACGAGCAGTACTTC. Its protein product is CASSFARTYEQYF.

This clone came up a few times. The J gene is TRBJ1-2, the V gene TRBV27, with 11 bases lining up with TRBD1. V shed 5 bases, J shed 4 bases, and the junction held 9 bases outside the gene matches. This CDR3 is built from 16 residues. Germline V gene data show CDR1 as MNHEY and CDR2 as SMNVEV (reference sequence). In DNA form, the CDR3 reads TGTGCCAGCAGTCCCACTGGGACAGGGGGATTCTATGGCTACACCTTC. Its protein product is CASSPTGTGGFYGYTF.

The rearrangement links TRBV4-2 to TRBJ2-5; 8 nucleotides align to TRBD2. Germline lookup yields CDR1 LGHNA and CDR2 YNFKEQ. The CDR3 contains 15 residues. With V trimmed by 0 bases and J by 3 bases, 3 bases remained unmatched. In DNA, the CDR3 is TGTGCCAGCAGCCAAGATGGGCGGGAGGAAGAGACCCAGTACTTC. Amino acids: CASSQDGREEETQYF.

The chain uses TRBV29-1 and TRBJ2-2, with 9 bases aligning to TRBD2. Unmatched junction bases numbered 20, after V lost 8 bases and J lost 4 bases. Germline CDR1 is SQVTM and CDR2 is ANQGSEA. This CDR3 has 18 residues. The CDR3 region is CSFGGQREAGVGTGELFF. The CDR3 DNA sequence: TGCAGCTTCGGGGGCCAGCGGGAGGCCGGTGTTGGCACCGGGGAGCTGTTTTTT.

The V call is TRBV11-3, the J call TRBJ2-7; 7 positions match TRBD1. V was pared by 5 bases and J by 0 bases, with 4 bases of the junction left unmatched. CDR3 length: 14 amino acids. The germline V gene encodes CDR1 SGHNT and CDR2 YENEEA. The CDR3 reads CASSPDRSSYEQYF. The DNA for the CDR3 is TGTGCCAGCAGCCCGGACAGGAGCTCCTACGAGCAGTACTTC. Full variable domain (missing parts from reference TRBV11-3 and TRBJ2-7): EAGVVQSPRYKIIEKKQPVAFWCNPISGHNTLYWYLQNLGQGPELLIRYENEEAVDDSQLPKDRFSAERLKGVDSTLKIQPAELGDSAVYLCASSPDRSSYEQYFGPGTRLTVT.

This chain connects TRBV4-2 to TRBJ2-5, with TRBD2 identical over 7 bases. CDR1 is LGHNA, CDR2 YNFKEQ, per germline. V trimming: 5 bases; J trimming: 2 bases; junction bases outside the gene matches: 14. This CDR3 comprises 17 residues. CDR3 sequence (DNA): TGTGCCAGCAGCTCCTTGCGGGGCGGGGGATTACAAGAGACCCAGTACTTC. It codes for CASSSLRGGGLQETQYF.

This clone was picked up a small number of times. This sequence joins TRBV19 and TRBJ2-5; 9 bases agree with TRBD2. The length of the CDR3 is 13 residues. The junction had 2 bases not matched to a gene; V was cut back by 6 bases and J by 3 bases. Germline CDR1 reads LNHDA; CDR2 reads SQIVND (reference sequence). The CDR3 spells CASRSSGEETQYF. CDR3 nucleotides: TGTGCCAGTAGGTCTAGCGGGGAAGAGACCCAGTACTTC.

The gene calls are TRBV4-2 and TRBJ2-2; 8 nucleotides agree with TRBD2. CDR1 is LGHNA, CDR2 YNFKEQ, per germline. The V segment lost 1 base and the J segment 4 bases; nucleotides outside the gene matches: 2. There are 15 residues in the CDR3. CDR3 in DNA: TGTGCCAGCAGCCAAGCGGGGGGGCCCACCGGGGAGCTGTTTTTT. Protein sequence: CASSQAGGPTGELFF.

In its sample, this clone was seen a few times. This chain links TRBV9 with TRBJ1-4; the D is unclear. The CDR3 totals 15 residues. Trimming took off 0 bases at V and 8 bases at J, with 14 bases between the two ends. Germline V gene sequence: CDR1 SGDLS, CDR2 YYNGEE. The CDR3, as DNA: TGTGCCAGCAGCGTAGACGGCAGGATGGAAGAAAAACTGTTTTTT. This translates into CASSVDGRMEEKLFF.

The chain carries TRBV29-1 and TRBJ1-1; D gene ambiguous. The CDR3 is made up of 16 amino acids. The ends were cut back, 5 bases at V and 4 bases at J, with 23 bases in the middle. Per the germline V gene, CDR1 is SQVTM and CDR2 is ANQGSEA. The CDR3 DNA sequence: TGCAGCGTTAACCCGACCGAGGACTGGTGGGGCACTGAAGCTTTCTTT. Protein sequence: CSVNPTEDWWGTEAFF.

This CDR3 is CASSHLNTEAFF. DNA for the CDR3: TGTGCCAGCAGCCATCTAAACACTGAAGCTTTCTTT. The chain has TRBV4-2 and TRBJ1-1; D is uncertain. The germline V gene encodes CDR1 LGHNA and CDR2 YNFKEQ. This CDR3 region has 12 residues. Trimming took off 3 bases at V and 2 bases at J, with 4 bases between the two ends.

This clone showed up just a few times. V gene TRBV11-2 combines with J gene TRBJ2-1; 9 bases fit TRBD2. The germline gives CDR1 SGHAT, CDR2 FQNNGV. After removal of 6 bases from V and 2 bases from J, the junction contained 11 bases not matched to a gene. This CDR3 has 17 amino acids. Here the CDR3 DNA reads TGTGCCAGCAGAGGGGGCGGGGGGGCCGTCCCCTACAATGAGCAGTTCTTC. Its translation is CASRGGGGAVPYNEQFF. The entire variable domain, with the rest obtained from reference TRBV11-2 and TRBJ2-1, is as follows: EAGVAQSPRYKIIEKRQSVAFWCNPISGHATLYWYQQILGQGPKLLIQFQNNGVVDDSQLPKDRFSAERLKGVDSTLKIQPAKLEDSAVYLCASRGGGGAVPYNEQFFGPGTRLTVL.

This clone was detected only a few times. The CDR3 loop is CAISEQGNYGYTF. The CDR3 nucleotides read TGTGCCATCAGTGAACAGGGTAACTATGGCTACACCTTC. The gene calls are TRBV10-3 and TRBJ1-2; tentative D call: TRBD1 (6 bases). CDR3 length: 13 amino acids. Germline-derived CDR1 and CDR2 are ENHRY and SYGVKD. Trimming pared 3 bases from V and 1 base from J, leaving 6 bases between.

This clone was recorded a few times. V and J are TRBV4-2 and TRBJ1-5; D is ambiguous. CDR3 length: 13 amino acids. V lost 0 bases and J 4 bases, leaving 4 bases between the germline ends. CDR1 is LGHNA, CDR2 YNFKEQ, per germline. The DNA for the CDR3 is TGTGCCAGCAGCCAAGATTCGAATCAGCCCCAGCATTTT. Translation gives CASSQDSNQPQHF.

The rearrangement uses TRBV5-1 and TRBJ2-3, with D possibly matching TRBD1 (6 bases). The germline V and J ends were trimmed by 4 bases and 2 bases, with 14 bases remaining between them. From germline, CDR1 is SGHRS and CDR2 YFSETQ. The CDR3 sequence is 15 residues long. The CDR3 nucleotides are TGCGCCAGCAGCCTTGTGGACAGACCCACAGATACGCAGTATTTT. It yields the protein CASSLVDRPTDTQYF.

The chain couples TRBV5-1 to TRBJ1-5, with D tentatively TRBD1 (6 bases). CDR3 length equals 14 residues. V lost 4 bases and J 6 bases, leaving 14 bases between the germline ends. Germline loops: CDR1 SGHRS, CDR2 YFSETQ. CDR3 in DNA: TGCGCCAGCAGCACGGACAGCCCCCTTCAGCCCCAGCATTTT. As protein: CASSTDSPLQPQHF.